Detailed here is one TCR beta chain. What this receptor recognizes is not known. Base qualities are not provided; no much larger clone lies one nucleotide away. Collaborating institutions collected whole blood in K2EDTA tubes following their own protocols. For TCRbeta analysis, collaborators shipped samples as frozen whole blood, isolated PBMCs, or DNA extracted from either of those sample types. TCRbeta CDR3 regions were amplified from genomic DNA by means of the immunoSEQ Assay, a bias-controlled multiplex PCR. Per the source publication's procedure: The number of nucleated cells in each sample was estimated from the amplification of reference gene primers within the assay. Sequence reads were collapsed and filtered to measure the absolute abundance of every unique TCRbeta CDR3 rearrangement. For each sample, productive Simpson clonality was calculated as the square root of Simpson's diversity index over productive rearrangements. TCRdb retrieved this table from immuneACCESS and kept in-frame rearrangements only. Not all clones are present; in checked studies, unresolved V genes account for under half, and no reason is known for the remainder. The V and J calls and clone size were taken over from that table, and D and trimming were inferred from the DNA. For this sample there are more than 100,000 clones; 82% appear just once. The top ten constitute 3.5% to 5.5% of the sample.

The source of the sample is a study of blood T cell repertoires in COVID-19 (dated by TCRdb to 2020 to 2022). Regarding the study in general: The collaborator samples originated in the United States, Italy and Spain and spanned the acute and convalescent phases of COVID-19. The repertoires were released in a freely available public database intended as a resource for research on the immune response to SARS-CoV-2. The sample metadata nearly always contained a de-identified subject ID, COVID-19 status, age in years and sex. Where available, HLA class I and class II types were taken from metadata supplied by the sample provider and were not determined by assay-based typing. Samples were obtained from the ongoing ImmuneRACE study (first 160 participants) and from roughly 1,300 subjects provided by 6 global collaborators. Subjects who had been exposed to COVID-19, were actively infected with it, or had recovered from it provided the deeply sampled blood TCRbeta repertoires that made up the dataset. The prospective study material was composed of cDNA or gDNA derived from T cells, B-cell-depleted T cells, or PBMCs.

Results and caveats for the whole study, not just this receptor: How much clinical and demographic metadata was included differed by source and by participant, and the metadata was provided uncurated.

V has 3 bases trimmed and J has 0 bases trimmed; junction bases matching no gene number 8. The CDR3, cysteine through phenylalanine, is 17 amino acids long. Solely the CDR3 DNA is kept, with 51 bases framed from the first base. Looking up the germline V gene (reference sequence) yields CDR1 LNHDA and CDR2 SQIVND. The sequence was obtained from a woman in her 70s with acute or convalescent COVID-19. The sequence joins TRBV19 to TRBJ1-5; 7 of the junction bases match TRBD1. The sample consisted of peripheral blood. The DNA sequence follows: TGTGCCAGTAGTATGCGAGGGGGACAGTATAGCAATCAGCCCCAGCATTTT. The resulting protein is CASSMRGGQYSNQPQHF.